This is a list of T cell receptor beta chains from one sample in a study of CD8 T cells in Susac syndrome. TCRdb recomputed calls from the immunoSEQ multiplex PCR reads with MiXCR, one row per CDR3 protein. The table shows tens of thousands of distinct CDR3 sequences, with around 94% occurring only once. The sample consisted of CD4+ T cells from PBMCs. These receptor sequences come from a human donor with Susac syndrome. CDR3s include the opening cysteine and the closing phenylalanine or tryptophan. The order of the fields is clone size, D gene, J gene, V gene, CDR3 DNA, CDR3 protein. A D gene is named only where the DNA matches it firmly. A clone size is listed for some rows: how often the clone was seen (once, few, many), or a class if it is expanded.

abundance: NA; d_gene: TRBD1; j_gene: TRBJ2-7; v_gene: TRBV20-1; CDR3nt: TGCAGTGCTGGGGACAGGTATAGCTCCTACGAGCAGTACTTC; CDR3aa: CSAGDRYSSYEQYF
abundance: NA; d_gene: NA; j_gene: TRBJ1-5; v_gene: TRBV28; CDR3nt: TGTGCCAGCAGTTCTTCAGGTCCTAATCAGCCCCAGCATTTT; CDR3aa: CASSSSGPNQPQHF
abundance: NA; d_gene: TRBD1; j_gene: TRBJ2-1; v_gene: TRBV9; CDR3nt: TGTGCCAGCAGTGGCGGGACAGGCTACAATGAGCAGTTCTTC; CDR3aa: CASSGGTGYNEQFF
abundance: NA; d_gene: NA; j_gene: TRBJ2-3; v_gene: TRBV5-1; CDR3nt: TGCGCCAGCAGCTTGGAGGACAGCAGCACAGATACGCAGTATTTT; CDR3aa: CASSLEDSSTDTQYF
abundance: NA; d_gene: TRBD2; j_gene: TRBJ2-7; v_gene: TRBV29-1; CDR3nt: TGCAGCGTGGAAGGGACTAGCGGCCTCTCCTACGAGCAGTACTTC; CDR3aa: CSVEGTSGLSYEQYF
abundance: once; d_gene: TRBD2; j_gene: TRBJ2-1; v_gene: TRBV7-2; CDR3nt: TGTGCCAGCAGCTTAGAACTAGCGGGGGCCCGGGGAAATGAGCAGTTCTTC; CDR3aa: CASSLELAGARGNEQFF
abundance: NA; d_gene: NA; j_gene: TRBJ2-5; v_gene: TRBV28; CDR3nt: TGTGCCAGCAGTCCTATGGCGGGGGAGACCCAGTACTTC; CDR3aa: CASSPMAGETQYF
abundance: NA; d_gene: NA; j_gene: TRBJ2-7; v_gene: TRBV2; CDR3nt: TGTGCCAGCAGGCCCACTAGAGCCGACGAGCAGTACTTC; CDR3aa: CASRPTRADEQYF
abundance: NA; d_gene: NA; j_gene: TRBJ1-2; v_gene: TRBV6-6; CDR3nt: TGTGCCAGCAGTTACGGGGGTATCAACTATGGCTACACCTTC; CDR3aa: CASSYGGINYGYTF
abundance: NA; d_gene: NA; j_gene: TRBJ1-5; v_gene: TRBV28; CDR3nt: TGTGCCAGCAGGATTTATGGGGGCCAGAATCAGCCCCAGCATTTT; CDR3aa: CASRIYGGQNQPQHF
abundance: NA; d_gene: NA; j_gene: TRBJ2-1; v_gene: TRBV7-3; CDR3nt: TGTGCCAGCAGCTTAAATCCCGGCGGGGACAATGAGCAGTTCTTC; CDR3aa: CASSLNPGGDNEQFF
abundance: few; d_gene: NA; j_gene: TRBJ1-1; v_gene: TRBV29-1; CDR3nt: TGCAGCCCACTCAACACTGAAGCTTTCTTT; CDR3aa: CSPLNTEAFF
abundance: NA; d_gene: NA; j_gene: TRBJ2-1; v_gene: TRBV2; CDR3nt: TGTGCCAGCAGCCAGAGCTCCTACAATGAGCAGTTCTTC; CDR3aa: CASSQSSYNEQFF
abundance: NA; d_gene: TRBD1; j_gene: TRBJ1-6; v_gene: TRBV28; CDR3nt: TGTGCCAGCAGTCCTGACAGGGCCCGGAGCAATTCACCCCTCCACTTT; CDR3aa: CASSPDRARSNSPLHF
abundance: NA; d_gene: NA; j_gene: TRBJ1-6; v_gene: TRBV27; CDR3nt: TGTGCCAGCACCGTGGCAGGGCCTAATAATTCACCCCTCCACTTT; CDR3aa: CASTVAGPNNSPLHF
abundance: NA; d_gene: TRBD2; j_gene: TRBJ2-1; v_gene: TRBV6-1; CDR3nt: TGTGCCAGCAGTGGACTAGCGGGGATGTACAATGAGCAGTTCTTC; CDR3aa: CASSGLAGMYNEQFF
abundance: NA; d_gene: TRBD1; j_gene: TRBJ1-2; v_gene: TRBV9; CDR3nt: TGTGCCAGCAGCTCCGGGACAGCGGATGGCTACACCTTC; CDR3aa: CASSSGTADGYTF
abundance: NA; d_gene: NA; j_gene: TRBJ1-3; v_gene: TRBV30; CDR3nt: TGTGCCTGGAGGACAACTGGAAACACCATATATTTT; CDR3aa: CAWRTTGNTIYF
abundance: NA; d_gene: NA; j_gene: TRBJ1-5; v_gene: TRBV2; CDR3nt: TGTGCCAGCAGTGATCGGCTCCAGCCCCAGCATTTT; CDR3aa: CASSDRLQPQHF
abundance: few; d_gene: NA; j_gene: TRBJ1-5; v_gene: TRBV12-3/TRBV12-4; CDR3nt: TGTGCCAGCAGTTTGAACGGCAATCAGCCCCAGCATTTT; CDR3aa: CASSLNGNQPQHF
abundance: few; d_gene: NA; j_gene: TRBJ2-1; v_gene: TRBV12-3/TRBV12-4; CDR3nt: TGTGCCAGCAGTTCCCATGTTAGGGCGGGACCCAATGAGCAGTTCTTC; CDR3aa: CASSSHVRAGPNEQFF
abundance: NA; d_gene: NA; j_gene: TRBJ2-7; v_gene: TRBV12-3/TRBV12-4; CDR3nt: TGTGCCAGCAGAGGACAAGCCGACTCCTACGAGCAGTACTTC; CDR3aa: CASRGQADSYEQYF
abundance: NA; d_gene: NA; j_gene: TRBJ2-3; v_gene: TRBV25-1; CDR3nt: TGTGCCAGCAGTGAACGGAGCGGTAGCACAGATACGCAGTATTTT; CDR3aa: CASSERSGSTDTQYF
abundance: NA; d_gene: NA; j_gene: TRBJ1-1; v_gene: TRBV12-5; CDR3nt: TGTGCTAGTGGTTTGGGTAGGGGCCAGATGAACACTGAAGCTTTCTTT; CDR3aa: CASGLGRGQMNTEAFF
abundance: NA; d_gene: NA; j_gene: TRBJ2-3; v_gene: TRBV28; CDR3nt: TGTGCCAGCAGTTTATGGGGCGGGGGCTGGGGTACGCAGTATTTT; CDR3aa: CASSLWGGGWGTQYF
abundance: once; d_gene: NA; j_gene: TRBJ2-3; v_gene: TRBV7-2; CDR3nt: TGTGCCAGCAGCCCCCCGTCTCGCATAGATACGCAGTATTTT; CDR3aa: CASSPPSRIDTQYF
abundance: NA; d_gene: NA; j_gene: TRBJ1-2; v_gene: TRBV7-2; CDR3nt: TGTGCCAGCAGCCGGGACGGCGGAAGCTATGGCTACACCTTC; CDR3aa: CASSRDGGSYGYTF
abundance: NA; d_gene: NA; j_gene: TRBJ1-6; v_gene: TRBV19; CDR3nt: TGTGCCAGTAGTATTCGGTTAGGGGCTAATTCACCCCTCCACTTT; CDR3aa: CASSIRLGANSPLHF
abundance: NA; d_gene: NA; j_gene: TRBJ2-7; v_gene: TRBV11-3; CDR3nt: TGTGCCAGCAGCTTAGACGGCAGGGGGGGGTCCTACGAGCAGTACTTC; CDR3aa: CASSLDGRGGSYEQYF
abundance: NA; d_gene: NA; j_gene: TRBJ2-7; v_gene: TRBV13; CDR3nt: TGTGCCAGCAGCTTCACGACGGGGCCCGAGCAGTACTTC; CDR3aa: CASSFTTGPEQYF
abundance: NA; d_gene: TRBD2; j_gene: TRBJ2-5; v_gene: TRBV24-1; CDR3nt: TGTGCCACCGGACGTCAAACGGGGGGAACAAAAGAGACCCAGTACTTC; CDR3aa: CATGRQTGGTKETQYF
abundance: NA; d_gene: NA; j_gene: TRBJ2-6; v_gene: TRBV19; CDR3nt: TGTGCCAGTAGGGCGTTACAGAGCTCTGGGGCCAACGTCCTGACTTTC; CDR3aa: CASRALQSSGANVLTF
abundance: NA; d_gene: NA; j_gene: TRBJ1-2; v_gene: TRBV20-1; CDR3nt: TGCAGTGCTAGAGACCCGGTCTCCCCGCGCGGCTATGGCTACACCTTC; CDR3aa: CSARDPVSPRGYGYTF
abundance: NA; d_gene: TRBD2; j_gene: TRBJ2-5; v_gene: TRBV29-1; CDR3nt: TGCAGCGTTGAAAAGGGAGGGGCGGGTGAGACCCAGTACTTC; CDR3aa: CSVEKGGAGETQYF
abundance: once; d_gene: NA; j_gene: TRBJ1-5; v_gene: TRBV6-2/TRBV6-3; CDR3nt: TGTGCCAGCAGGGATGGAGGTATCAATCAGCCCCAGCATTTT; CDR3aa: CASRDGGINQPQHF
abundance: once; d_gene: NA; j_gene: TRBJ1-5; v_gene: TRBV3-1; CDR3nt: TGTGCCAGCGCTTGGGCCCCGGGGGAGCCCCAGCATTTT; CDR3aa: CASAWAPGEPQHF
abundance: NA; d_gene: NA; j_gene: TRBJ2-1; v_gene: TRBV11-2; CDR3nt: TGTGCCAGCAGCTTAGTCGGGGGCCGCTGGAATGAGCAGTTCTTC; CDR3aa: CASSLVGGRWNEQFF
abundance: NA; d_gene: NA; j_gene: TRBJ1-6; v_gene: TRBV30; CDR3nt: TGTGCCTGGAGAGAGTCAGGCCTTAGACCCCTCCACTTT; CDR3aa: CAWRESGLRPLHF
abundance: NA; d_gene: TRBD1; j_gene: TRBJ1-1; v_gene: TRBV9; CDR3nt: TGTGCCAGCAGCGTGGGGACAGGAAGAGCGAACACTGAAGCTTTCTTT; CDR3aa: CASSVGTGRANTEAFF
abundance: NA; d_gene: NA; j_gene: TRBJ2-7; v_gene: TRBV25-1; CDR3nt: TGTGCCAGCAGTGCAGGGGTAGGACTAGGCCAGTACTTC; CDR3aa: CASSAGVGLGQYF
abundance: NA; d_gene: NA; j_gene: TRBJ2-2; v_gene: TRBV29-1; CDR3nt: TGCAGCGTTGGGGACACCGGGGAGCTGTTTTTT; CDR3aa: CSVGDTGELFF
abundance: NA; d_gene: TRBD1; j_gene: TRBJ2-7; v_gene: TRBV2; CDR3nt: TGTGCCAGCAGTGAAGGAGGGGGCTATGACGAGCAGTACTTC; CDR3aa: CASSEGGGYDEQYF
abundance: NA; d_gene: NA; j_gene: TRBJ2-3; v_gene: TRBV11-3; CDR3nt: TGTGCCAGCAGCCCCCGGGACCCAGGGGCAGATACGCAGTATTTT; CDR3aa: CASSPRDPGADTQYF
abundance: NA; d_gene: TRBD1; j_gene: TRBJ2-7; v_gene: TRBV7-9; CDR3nt: TGTGCCAGCAGCCCACTCCCGGGACAGGGGGCCAACGAGCAGTACTTC; CDR3aa: CASSPLPGQGANEQYF
abundance: NA; d_gene: TRBD1; j_gene: TRBJ2-7; v_gene: TRBV28; CDR3nt: TGTGCCAGCAGGGGGACAGGGGCTTCCTACGAGCAGTACTTC; CDR3aa: CASRGTGASYEQYF
abundance: NA; d_gene: NA; j_gene: TRBJ1-5; v_gene: TRBV12-3/TRBV12-4; CDR3nt: TGTGCCAGCAGTTTTATCGGTCAGCCCCAGCATTTT; CDR3aa: CASSFIGQPQHF
abundance: once; d_gene: NA; j_gene: TRBJ1-1; v_gene: TRBV20-1; CDR3nt: TGCAGTGCTAGAGAGTGGAGACTTGGCACTGAAGCTTTCTTT; CDR3aa: CSAREWRLGTEAFF
abundance: NA; d_gene: TRBD1; j_gene: TRBJ2-7; v_gene: TRBV14; CDR3nt: TGTGCCAGCAGCCAACGGGGGACAGGGTTCGACGAGCAGTACTTC; CDR3aa: CASSQRGTGFDEQYF
abundance: NA; d_gene: TRBD2; j_gene: TRBJ2-3; v_gene: TRBV2; CDR3nt: TGTGCCAGCCTCTTAGCGGGGGCCCCCACAGATACGCAGTATTTT; CDR3aa: CASLLAGAPTDTQYF
abundance: NA; d_gene: NA; j_gene: TRBJ2-3; v_gene: TRBV5-1; CDR3nt: TGCGCCAGCAGCTTTACAGGGCCCGACACAGATACGCAGTATTTT; CDR3aa: CASSFTGPDTDTQYF
abundance: NA; d_gene: NA; j_gene: TRBJ2-5; v_gene: TRBV11-3; CDR3nt: TGTGCCAGCAGCTTGGGCAGCCGAGAGACCCAGTACTTC; CDR3aa: CASSLGSRETQYF
abundance: NA; d_gene: TRBD1; j_gene: TRBJ1-2; v_gene: TRBV30; CDR3nt: TGTGCCTTACGGACAGGTTCCGGCTACACCTTC; CDR3aa: CALRTGSGYTF